These T cell receptor beta chains were read from a single sample in a study of T-cell reconstitution after alpha-beta-depleted transplantation in children. TCRdb fed the PCR reads into MiXCR, producing one record per CDR3 protein. In the table there are 190,000 or so distinct CDR3 sequences, more than 6.5% of which are singletons. The starting material was PBMCs from the stem cell graft donor, obtained from the stem cell graft. These receptors were taken from a human donor who donated a stem cell graft to a child with Wiskott-Aldrich syndrome. Both conserved end residues are part of each CDR3. A D gene is named only where the DNA matches it firmly. Size tells how often a clone was seen (once, few, many) or the class of an expanded clone, and some rows leave it out.

len,d_gene,abundance,j_gene,v_gene,CDR3aa,CDR3nt
13,.,.,TRBJ1-6,TRBV2,CASSEVVGSPLHF,TGTGCCAGCAGTGAAGTGGTCGGATCACCCCTCCACTTT
13,TRBD1,many,TRBJ1-5,TRBV29-1,CSVEIDRDQPQHF,TGCAGCGTTGAGATAGACAGGGATCAGCCCCAGCATTTT
16,.,.,TRBJ1-5,TRBV12-3/TRBV12-4,CASSWGMAAGGGSQHF,TGTGCCAGCAGTTGGGGAATGGCGGCCGGGGGTGGGTCCCAGCATTTT
12,TRBD1,few,TRBJ1-5,TRBV18,CASTTGTQPQHF,TGTGCCAGCACGACAGGGACTCAGCCCCAGCATTTT
14,.,many,TRBJ2-7,TRBV12-3/TRBV12-4,CASSLAGPSYEQYF,TGTGCCAGCAGTTTAGCGGGGCCCTCCTACGAGCAGTACTTC
14,TRBD2,many,TRBJ2-3,TRBV30,CAWRGLTSADTQYF,TGTGCCTGGAGGGGGCTGACTAGCGCAGATACGCAGTATTTT
17,TRBD1,many,TRBJ2-2,TRBV12-3/TRBV12-4,CASSSYRGRGNTGELFF,TGTGCCAGCAGCTCGTACAGGGGGCGCGGAAACACCGGGGAGCTGTTTTTT
15,TRBD2,many,TRBJ2-7,TRBV5-1,CASSRLAGDGYEQYF,TGCGCCAGCAGCCGACTAGCGGGAGATGGCTACGAGCAGTACTTC
17,TRBD1,few,TRBJ2-1,TRBV7-9,CASISDRVRSSYNEQFF,TGTGCCAGCATCTCTGACAGGGTCAGAAGCTCCTACAATGAGCAGTTCTTC
16,TRBD2,many,TRBJ2-5,TRBV12-3/TRBV12-4,CASSSGTGLAAETQYF,TGTGCCAGCAGTTCCGGTACGGGACTAGCGGCGGAGACCCAGTACTTC
14,.,many,TRBJ2-5,TRBV13,CASSFIREQETQYF,TGTGCCAGCAGCTTTATAAGAGAACAAGAGACCCAGTACTTC